This TCR beta chain was found in a study of PD-1 blockade in classical Hodgkin lymphoma. General study points: A significant rise in TCR diversity was seen by C4D1 for CD4+ cells but not for CD8+ cells. Initiation of nivolumab under 1 year after ASCT led to exclusion of patients. Reported baseline diversity: healthy donors highest, relapsed/refractory patients lowest.

Patients all relapsed after autologous stem cell transplantation, and there was variation in brentuximab vedotin exposure. Relapsed/refractory classical Hodgkin lymphoma patients had complete, partial or progressive responses. Measured with immunoSEQ multiplex PCR; TCRdb has only the in-frame clones, and not every one. The sample gives about 29,000 clones, 70% to 85% of which show up once; around 4.2% is in the top ten. This CDR3 is 13 amino acids long. V shed 4 bases and J 4 bases; nucleotides not matched to a gene: 6. CDR1 GTSNPN and CDR2 SVGIG come from the germline V gene (reference sequence). In regard to this clone: The antigen is unknown.

Source: peripheral blood mononuclear cells (PBMCs), taken before the second cycle of nivolumab. The TCR was taken from a human donor with classical Hodgkin lymphoma. V is TRBV30 and J is TRBJ1-1; 7 nucleotides match TRBD1. The CDR3 DNA follows: TGTGCCTGGACCCTAGGGGGCGGCACTGAAGCTTTCTTT. This encodes CAWTLGGGTEAFF.